Below are 14 T cell receptor beta chains sequenced from a single sample in a study of blood T cell repertoires in COVID-19. Method: immunoSEQ multiplex PCR; TCRdb's copy keeps in-frame clones and lacks some. The data contain approximately 300,000 clones, over 75% of them singletons. Input material: PBMCs or T cells enriched from blood (not recorded which). Every receptor here comes from a woman in her thirties who had recovered from COVID-19.

The chain has TRBV7-2 and TRBJ2-7; TRBD2 matches 7 bases. This CDR3 has 14 amino acids. The junction had 5 bases not matched to a gene; V was cut back by 2 bases and J by 4 bases. In germline, CDR1 is SGHTA, CDR2 FQGNSA. The CDR3 sequence is CASSLQEAGYEQYF. The CDR3 DNA sequence: TGTGCCAGCAGCTTACAGGAAGCGGGATACGAGCAGTACTTC.

This clone was seen only a few times. This chain uses TRBV24-1 with TRBJ1-1, with D perhaps TRBD1 (6 bases). The CDR3 has 14 residues. Germline CDR1 reads KGHDR; CDR2 reads SFDVKD. V lost 3 bases to trimming and J lost 6 bases, with 13 bases between them. As DNA, the CDR3 is TGTGCCACCAGTGATGCAGGGGTTTTCCCTGAAGCTTTCTTT. This encodes CATSDAGVFPEAFF.

The chain uses TRBV24-1 and TRBJ1-1, with 8 nucleotides matching TRBD1. J lost 8 bases, V lost 7 bases, and 5 bases had no gene match. Germline V lookup: CDR1 KGHDR, CDR2 SFDVKD. CDR3 length equals 12 residues. The CDR3 DNA reads as TGTGCCACCAGCGACAGGGGACGAGAAGCTTTCTTT. It encodes CATSDRGREAFF.

The chain employs TRBV29-1 and TRBJ1-1, with D perhaps TRBD1 (5 bases). The CDR3 contains 11 residues. Trimming cost V 4 bases and J 7 bases, with 10 bases left between them. CDR1 is SQVTM and CDR2 is ANQGSEA in the germline V gene. The CDR3 region is CSVGGAVEAFF. CDR3 in DNA: TGCAGCGTTGGGGGCGCAGTTGAAGCTTTCTTT. The whole variable domain, remainder taken from reference TRBV29-1 and TRBJ1-1, is SAVISQKPSRDICQRGTSLTIQCQVDSQVTMMFWYRQQPGQSLTLIATANQGSEATYESGFVIDKFPISRPNLTFSTLTVSNMSPEDSSIYLCSVGGAVEAFFGQGTRLTVV.

The V and J genes are TRBV15 and TRBJ1-2; D is perhaps TRBD1 (5 bases). The CDR3 sequence is 17 residues long. The germline V gene encodes CDR1 LNHNV and CDR2 YYDKDF (reference sequence). V lost 1 base and J lost 0, with 15 bases in between. Written as DNA, the CDR3 is TGTGCCACCAGCAGAGTGGGCACAGGCCGAGCTAACTATGGCTACACCTTC. This sequence encodes CATSRVGTGRANYGYTF.

The chain is built from TRBV9 and TRBJ2-7; 7 nucleotides line up with TRBD1. V trimming: 5 bases; J trimming: 2 bases; junction bases outside the gene matches: 1. CDR3 size: 12 residues. Germline loops: CDR1 SGDLS, CDR2 YYNGEE. This CDR3 is CASRGQTYEQYF. The DNA of the CDR3 is TGTGCCAGCAGGGGACAGACCTACGAGCAGTACTTC. Together with reference TRBV9 and TRBJ2-7, the CDR3 gives the full variable domain: DSGVTQTPKHLITATGQRVTLRCSPRSGDLSVYWYQQSLDQGLQFLIQYYNGEERAKGNILERFSAQQFPDLHSELNLSSLELGDSALYFCASRGQTYEQYFGPGTRLTVT.

DNA of the CDR3: TGTGCCGTCGGGACAGGGACTTACTACGAGCAGTACTTC. Its translation is CAVGTGTYYEQYF. The chain has TRBV28 and TRBJ2-7; the match to TRBD1 covers 9 bases. V shed 11 bases and J 3 bases; nucleotides not matched to a gene: 8. The CDR3 spans 13 residues. Per germline, CDR1 MDHEN and CDR2 SYDVKM.

This clone has a handful of counts. V and J are TRBV11-2 and TRBJ1-4; 7 nucleotides line up with TRBD1. From germline, CDR1 is SGHAT and CDR2 FQNNGV. V shed 5 bases, J shed 5 bases, and the junction held 11 bases outside the gene matches. The CDR3 runs 16 residues. The CDR3 is CASSKKGGTENEKLFF. CDR3 DNA: TGTGCCAGCAGCAAAAAAGGGGGGACAGAGAATGAAAAACTGTTTTTT.

The chain couples TRBV5-6 to TRBJ1-1; D gene uncertain. The CDR3 runs 12 residues. V was clipped by 3 bases and J by 4 bases, with 7 bases between them. CDR1 and CDR2 (germline): SGHDT, YYEEEE. CDR3 nucleotide sequence: TGTGCCAGCAGCTGGAGGTCCACTGAAGCTTTCTTT. Its translation: CASSWRSTEAFF.

The rearrangement joins TRBV27 to TRBJ2-3; D remains ambiguous. The germline CDR1 and CDR2 sequences are MNHEY and SMNVEV (reference sequence). The CDR3 extends over 17 amino acids. V lost 5 bases to trimming and J lost 0 bases, with 18 bases between them. DNA of the CDR3: TGTGCCAGCAGTCAAAACCCCCTCCCCAGTAGCACAGATACGCAGTATTTT. Translating it yields CASSQNPLPSSTDTQYF.

The genes are TRBV5-1 and TRBJ2-7, with a tentative D call TRBD2 (5 bases). CDR3 length: 14 residues. Trimming took 0 bases from V and 4 from J, leaving 11 bases between them. The germline gives CDR1 SGHRS, CDR2 YFSETQ. The CDR3 sequence is CASSLAPSRYEQYF. The CDR3 DNA is TGCGCCAGCAGCTTGGCGCCTAGCAGATACGAGCAGTACTTC.

The genes are TRBV6-6 and TRBJ2-7; D might be TRBD1 (6 bases). Germline lookup yields CDR1 MNHNY and CDR2 SVGAGI (reference sequence). V was pared by 6 bases and J by 3 bases, with 15 bases between. CDR3 size: 14 residues. This CDR3 reads CASRTLDRRYEQYF. CDR3 sequence (DNA): TGTGCCAGCAGGACCCTCGACAGGCGCTACGAGCAGTACTTC.

V gene TRBV4-2 combines with J gene TRBJ2-7, with 10 positions matching TRBD2. The CDR3 spans 19 residues. V shed 4 bases, J shed 2 bases, and the junction held 17 bases outside the gene matches. From germline, CDR1 is LGHNA and CDR2 YNFKEQ. CDR3 residues: CASSPLARTSGAGAYEQYF. As DNA, the CDR3 is TGTGCCAGCAGCCCACTAGCCAGGACTAGCGGAGCGGGGGCCTACGAGCAGTACTTC.

This clone was detected once. The chain has TRBV12-3 or TRBV12-4 and TRBJ1-2, with TRBD1 as a possible D gene (5 bases). Deletions cut 5 bases from V and 8 bases from J, with 12 bases between. The CDR3 has 12 amino acids. This chain's CDR3 is CASSPQGFGYTF. For the CDR3, the DNA is TGTGCCAGCAGTCCCCAGGGTTTCGGCTACACCTTC.